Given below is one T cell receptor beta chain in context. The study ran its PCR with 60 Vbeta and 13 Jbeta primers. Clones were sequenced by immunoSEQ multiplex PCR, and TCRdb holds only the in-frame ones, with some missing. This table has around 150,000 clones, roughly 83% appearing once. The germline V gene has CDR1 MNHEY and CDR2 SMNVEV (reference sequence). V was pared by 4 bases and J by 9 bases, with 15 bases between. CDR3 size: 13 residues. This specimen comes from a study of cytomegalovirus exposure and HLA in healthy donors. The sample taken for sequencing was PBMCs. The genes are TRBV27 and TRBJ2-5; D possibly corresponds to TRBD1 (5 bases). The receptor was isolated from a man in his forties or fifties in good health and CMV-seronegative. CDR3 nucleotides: TGTGCCAGCAGTTCAGGGCCTACTCGGGCCCAGTACTTC. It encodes CASSSGPTRAQYF.